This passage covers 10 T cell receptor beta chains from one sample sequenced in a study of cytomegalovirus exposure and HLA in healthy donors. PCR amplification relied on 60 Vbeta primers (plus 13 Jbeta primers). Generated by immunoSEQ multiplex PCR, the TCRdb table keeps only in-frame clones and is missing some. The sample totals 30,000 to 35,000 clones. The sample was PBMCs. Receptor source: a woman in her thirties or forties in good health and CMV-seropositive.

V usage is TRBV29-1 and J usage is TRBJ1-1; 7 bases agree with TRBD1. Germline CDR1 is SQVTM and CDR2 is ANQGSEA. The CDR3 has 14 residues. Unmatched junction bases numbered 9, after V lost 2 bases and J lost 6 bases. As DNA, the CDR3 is TGCAGCGTTGAACTCGAGGGGGCGCGTCCTGAAGCTTTCTTT. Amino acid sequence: CSVELEGARPEAFF.

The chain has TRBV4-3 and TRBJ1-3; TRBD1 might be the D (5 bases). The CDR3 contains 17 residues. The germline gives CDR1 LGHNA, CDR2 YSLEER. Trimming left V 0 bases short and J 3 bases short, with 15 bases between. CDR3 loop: CASSQDIREAGGNTIYF. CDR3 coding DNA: TGCGCCAGCAGCCAAGATATCAGGGAGGCTGGTGGAAACACCATATATTTT.

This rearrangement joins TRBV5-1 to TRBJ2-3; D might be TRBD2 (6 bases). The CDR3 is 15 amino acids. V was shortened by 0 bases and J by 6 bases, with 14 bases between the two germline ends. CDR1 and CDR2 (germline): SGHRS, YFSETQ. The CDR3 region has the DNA TGCGCCAGCAGCTTGGCCCCGGGAGTAGGGGATACGCAGTATTTT. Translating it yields CASSLAPGVGDTQYF.

Here the CDR3 reads CASRPRQGINEKLFF. In DNA form, the CDR3 reads TGTGCCAGCAGGCCCCGACAGGGGATTAATGAAAAACTGTTTTTT. The chain employs TRBV2 and TRBJ1-4; 8 bases match TRBD1. V lost 6 bases, J lost 4 bases, and 7 bases stayed unmatched. CDR1 is SNHLY and CDR2 is FYNNEI in the germline V gene. The CDR3 sequence is 15 residues long.

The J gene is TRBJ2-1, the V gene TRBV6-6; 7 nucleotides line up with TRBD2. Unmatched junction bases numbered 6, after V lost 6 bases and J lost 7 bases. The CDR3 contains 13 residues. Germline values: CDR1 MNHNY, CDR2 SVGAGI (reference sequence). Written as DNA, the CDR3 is TGTGCCAGCAGGTCCGGGGAGGGGAATGAGCAGTTCTTC. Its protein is CASRSGEGNEQFF.

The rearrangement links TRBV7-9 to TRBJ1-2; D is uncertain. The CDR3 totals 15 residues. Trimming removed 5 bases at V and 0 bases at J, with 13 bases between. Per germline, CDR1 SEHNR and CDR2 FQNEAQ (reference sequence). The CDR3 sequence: CASSPMGGANYGYTF. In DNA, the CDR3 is TGTGCCAGCAGCCCCATGGGAGGTGCTAACTATGGCTACACCTTC. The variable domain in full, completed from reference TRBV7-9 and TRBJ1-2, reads DTGVSQNPRHKITKRGQNVTFRCDPISEHNRLYWYRQTLGQGPEFLTYFQNEAQLEKSRLLSDRFSAERPKGSFSTLEIQRTEQGDSAMYLCASSPMGGANYGYTFGSGTRLTVV.

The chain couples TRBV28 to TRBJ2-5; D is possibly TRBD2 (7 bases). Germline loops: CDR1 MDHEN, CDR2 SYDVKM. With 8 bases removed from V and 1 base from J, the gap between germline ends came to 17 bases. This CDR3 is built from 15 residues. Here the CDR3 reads CASGLGGQGQETQYF. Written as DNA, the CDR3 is TGTGCCAGCGGTCTCGGGGGGCAAGGCCAAGAGACCCAGTACTTC.

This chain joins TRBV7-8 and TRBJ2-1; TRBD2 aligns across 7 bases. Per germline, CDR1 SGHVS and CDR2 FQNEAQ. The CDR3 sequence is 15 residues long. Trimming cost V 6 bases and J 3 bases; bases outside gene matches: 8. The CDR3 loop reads CASRSGTTNYNEQFF. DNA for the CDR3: TGTGCCAGCAGAAGCGGGACTACAAACTACAATGAGCAGTTCTTC.

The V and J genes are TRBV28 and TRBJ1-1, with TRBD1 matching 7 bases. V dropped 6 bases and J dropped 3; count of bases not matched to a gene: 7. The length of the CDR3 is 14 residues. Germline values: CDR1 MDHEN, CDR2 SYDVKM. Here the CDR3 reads CASRPPGQYTEAFF. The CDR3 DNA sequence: TGTGCCAGCAGACCTCCGGGACAGTACACTGAAGCTTTCTTT.

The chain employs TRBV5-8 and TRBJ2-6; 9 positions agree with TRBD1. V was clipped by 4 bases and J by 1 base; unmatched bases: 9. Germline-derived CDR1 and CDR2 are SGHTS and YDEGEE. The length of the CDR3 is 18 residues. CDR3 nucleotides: TGTGCCAGCAGCGGAAAGGGACAGGGAACGTCTGGGGCCAACGTCCTGACTTTC. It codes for CASSGKGQGTSGANVLTF.